This TCR beta chain comes out of a study of CD8+CD57+ T cells in acquired aplastic anemia. Study context: On average, sorted CD4+ and CD8+ cells gave about 2.9 ug of DNA.

Patients chosen for sequencing had CD8+CD57+ cells that had expanded, as shown by flow cytometry. The CDR3 loop spans 14 amino acids. CDR1 is SGHDN, CDR2 FVKESK, per germline. V shed 1 base and J shed 3 bases, with 10 bases lying between them. The study profiled TCR beta VDJ and CDR3 using genomic DNA as template. TCRdb called the reads again in MiXCR, with one record for every CDR3 protein. The sample includes 150,000 to 200,000 distinct CDR3 sequences, 48% of them seen just once. The receptor's source is a human donor with aplastic anemia. Material: sorted CD4+, CD8+, or CD8+CD57+ T cells (not recorded which) from PBMCs. The chain has TRBV14 and TRBJ2-7; D remains ambiguous. The CDR3 protein is CASSQVRNIYEQYF. The CDR3 nucleotides are TGTGCCAGCAGCCAAGTGAGGAACATCTACGAGCAGTACTTC.